This entry is about one T cell receptor (beta chain). No antigen is known for it. A junction end diverges from the germline sequence, so it may reflect a read error. The data belong to a study of tumor and adjacent non-tumor tissue in lung cancer. Findings and caveats of the study: Tumor repertoires had a smaller top 100 clone share than normal lung.

The library came from three nested PCR rounds adapted from ARM-PCR protocols. TCRdb processed the multiplex PCR reads anew with MiXCR; each CDR3 protein has one entry. The sample lists 90,000 to 100,000 distinct CDR3 sequences, 80% occurring once. The V gene's germline CDR1 is GTSNPN and CDR2 SVGIG (reference sequence). The CDR3 totals 14 residues. This sample's RNA came from whole unsorted tissue. More than 3 cm separated this lung sample from the edge of the tumor. The chain couples TRBV30 to TRBJ2-1; 10 nucleotides align to TRBD1. This TCR was sampled from a man aged 55 to 70 with small cell lung cancer. Sequencing input: distant non-tumor lung tissue. The CDR3 spells CAWKPGQGNCEQFF. CDR3 nucleotide sequence: TGTGCCTGGAAGCCGGGACAGGGGAATTGTGAGCAGTTCTTT.